The 25 T cell receptor beta chains reported below all come from one sample, sequenced in a study of shared clonotypes between healthy human individuals. Libraries were prepared by immunoSEQ multiplex PCR; TCRdb keeps only in-frame clonotypes and omits some of them. The sample shows a few million clones, about 92% of them seen only once. Sequenced: naive CD4+ T cells sorted from blood. This sample's subset: CD45RA+ positively selected. All receptors derive from a man between 18 and 29 years old in good health.

Concerning this clone: The sample carries other DNA sequences with the same CDR3. J is TRBJ1-3 and V is TRBV30; D remains ambiguous. Trimming cost V 4 bases and J 0 bases, with 4 bases left between them. The CDR3 length is 12 residues. Germline V gives CDR1 GTSNPN, CDR2 SVGIG (reference sequence). The CDR3 DNA reads TGTGCCTGGACCAACTCTGGAAACACCATATATTTT. This codes for CAWTNSGNTIYF.

CDR3 in DNA: TGCGCCAGCCACCCCGGGGGGATACCCTACGAGCAGTACTTC. This encodes CASHPGGIPYEQYF. The chain recombines TRBV10-2 with TRBJ2-7; 7 bases agree with TRBD2. This CDR3 is 14 amino acids long. CDR1 and CDR2 from the germline V gene are WSHSY and SAAADI. V lost 8 bases, J lost 2 bases, and 9 bases stayed unmatched.

In nucleotides, the CDR3 is TGTGCCAGCAGTGCCGTGAGAAGCTCACCCCTCCACTTT. As protein: CASSAVRSSPLHF. The rearrangement links TRBV2 to TRBJ1-6; no clear D. The CDR3 is 13 residues long. Trimming pared 4 bases from V and 10 bases from J, leaving 11 bases between. The germline V gene has CDR1 SNHLY and CDR2 FYNNEI.

The chain employs TRBV5-1 and TRBJ1-1; no clear D. V lost 2 bases, J lost 8 bases, and 7 bases lay in between. The CDR3 has 11 residues. From germline, CDR1 is SGHRS and CDR2 YFSETQ. The CDR3 spells CASSFAREAFF. CDR3 DNA: TGCGCCAGCAGCTTCGCGAGAGAAGCTTTCTTT. Full variable domain (remainder filled in from reference TRBV5-1 and TRBJ1-1): KAGVTQTPRYLIKTRGQQVTLSCSPISGHRSVSWYQQTPGQGLQFLFEYFSETQRNKGNFPGRFSGRQFSNSRSEMNVSTLELGDSALYLCASSFAREAFFGQGTRLTVV.

The chain recombines TRBV13 with TRBJ2-3; D gene unclear. CDR3 length: 13 residues. From germline, CDR1 is PRHDT and CDR2 FYEKMQ (reference sequence). V was trimmed by 4 bases and J by 4 bases, leaving 9 bases between them. CDR3 sequence reads: CASSSPPSDTQYF. In DNA, the CDR3 is TGTGCCAGCAGCTCTCCTCCGTCAGATACGCAGTATTTT.

The rearrangement uses TRBV11-2 and TRBJ2-1; TRBD2 aligns across 8 bases. Trimming took 5 bases from V and 8 from J; bases not matched to a gene: 8. Per germline, CDR1 SGHAT and CDR2 FQNNGV. This CDR3 has 14 residues. In DNA form, the CDR3 reads TGTGCCAGCAGCCAAGGACTAGCCTTCGATGAGCAGTTCTTC. This codes for CASSQGLAFDEQFF.

With regard to this clone: The same CDR3 can be traced to other DNA sequences in this sample. This sequence joins TRBV6-5 and TRBJ2-3; possible D gene TRBD2, 5 bases. The CDR3 runs 13 residues. Trimming removed 3 bases from V and 3 bases from J, with 7 bases in between. Germline CDR1 is MNHEY and CDR2 is SVGAGI. The CDR3 sequence is CASSYPGTDTQYF. The CDR3 coding sequence is TGTGCCAGCAGTTATCCGGGGACAGATACGCAGTATTTT.

The chain is built from TRBV13 and TRBJ2-1, with 8 bases that match TRBD2. After removal of 2 bases from V and 0 bases from J, the junction contained 9 bases not matched to a gene. The length of the CDR3 is 18 residues. The germline V gene encodes CDR1 PRHDT and CDR2 FYEKMQ (reference sequence). The CDR3 DNA reads TGTGCCAGCAGCTTAAGTGGCGCGGGGGGAAGCTCCTACAATGAGCAGTTCTTC. Translating gives CASSLSGAGGSSYNEQFF.

As concerns this clone: In the same sample, other DNA sequences code for this CDR3. CDR3 DNA: TGCGCCAGCAGCCCCGGGACAGGGAATAATTCACCCCTCCACTTT. Translating gives CASSPGTGNNSPLHF. The rearrangement links TRBV5-1 to TRBJ1-6; 9 bases match TRBD1. This CDR3 region has 15 residues. V was clipped by 4 bases and J by 5 bases; unmatched bases: 4. Germline values: CDR1 SGHRS, CDR2 YFSETQ.

V is TRBV6-5 and J is TRBJ1-2; 10 nucleotides align to TRBD1. CDR1 is MNHEY and CDR2 is SVGAGI in the germline V gene. CDR3 length: 15 residues. The V segment lost 5 bases and the J segment 8 bases; nucleotides outside the gene matches: 11. The CDR3 loop is CASSGWDRGGGGYTF. The CDR3 DNA reads TGTGCCAGCAGTGGCTGGGACAGGGGAGGGGGAGGCTACACCTTC.

The chain is built from TRBV5-1 and TRBJ1-1; a possible D gene is TRBD1 (5 bases). The germline V gene has CDR1 SGHRS and CDR2 YFSETQ. V lost 0 bases to trimming and J lost 0 bases, with 18 bases between them. This CDR3 spans 18 amino acids. CDR3 in DNA: TGCGCCAGCAGCTTGGTGTTTGGGGCGTTTTTCATGAACACTGAAGCTTTCTTT. Protein: CASSLVFGAFFMNTEAFF.

This chain uses TRBV5-1 with TRBJ1-1, with a tentative D call TRBD1 (5 bases). The V gene's germline CDR1 is SGHRS and CDR2 YFSETQ. This CDR3 is built from 13 residues. Trimming stripped 5 bases from V and 5 bases from J, with 13 bases between. CDR3 nucleotides: TGCGCCAGCAGGCCGGGGCCGGAGACTGAAGCTTTCTTT. Protein: CASRPGPETEAFF.

About this clone itself: The sample holds other DNA sequences that translate to the same CDR3. J is TRBJ1-2 and V is TRBV6-5; 10 bases fit TRBD1. V shed 8 bases, J shed 8 bases, and the junction held 2 bases outside the gene matches. The CDR3 covers 11 residues. Germline assignment: CDR1 MNHEY and CDR2 SVGAGI. The CDR3 region has the DNA TGTGCCAGCGGACAGGGGGGCGGCTACACCTTC. Translation gives CASGQGGGYTF.

The chain uses TRBV9 and TRBJ2-7; perhaps TRBD1 as D (5 bases). V was cut by 6 bases and J by 1 base, with 14 bases left in between. The CDR3 has 14 amino acids. Germline CDR1 and CDR2: SGDLS and YYNGEE. Here the CDR3 reads CASTQTDSSYEQYF. Written as DNA, the CDR3 is TGTGCCAGCACCCAAACTGACAGTTCCTACGAGCAGTACTTC.

V and J are TRBV10-3 and TRBJ2-3; TRBD2 matches 10 bases. The CDR3 extends over 19 amino acids. Germline CDR1 is ENHRY and CDR2 is SYGVKD. V lost 0 bases and J lost 7; bases outside the gene matches: 16. In DNA, the CDR3 is TGTGCCATCAGTGAGTCACTTAGCGGGAGGACCATGGGTGACAATACGCAGTATTTT. Translating gives CAISESLSGRTMGDNTQYF.

V gene TRBV5-1 combines with J gene TRBJ2-1; TRBD1 matches at 10 bases. Per the germline V gene, CDR1 is SGHRS and CDR2 is YFSETQ. This CDR3 comprises 16 residues. V trimming: 3 bases; J trimming: 9 bases; junction bases outside the gene matches: 12. CDR3 residues: CASSSRQGAMGGEQFF. CDR3 nucleotide sequence: TGCGCCAGCAGCTCGAGACAGGGGGCCATGGGAGGTGAGCAGTTCTTC. The full variable domain, in which reference TRBV5-1 and TRBJ2-1 provide the parts outside the CDR3, is KAGVTQTPRYLIKTRGQQVTLSCSPISGHRSVSWYQQTPGQGLQFLFEYFSETQRNKGNFPGRFSGRQFSNSRSEMNVSTLELGDSALYLCASSSRQGAMGGEQFFGPGTRLTVL.

The chain has TRBV6-5 and TRBJ2-6; a weak D match, TRBD1 (6 bases). The germline V gene has CDR1 MNHEY and CDR2 SVGAGI. The CDR3 is made up of 15 amino acids. Between the trimmed V and J ends, which lost 6 bases and 1 base, there was a span of 10 bases. CDR3 DNA: TGTGCCAGCAGACAAGACAGGTCTGGGGCCAACGTCCTGACTTTC. It specifies CASRQDRSGANVLTF.

This chain uses TRBV29-1 with TRBJ2-1; D is undetermined. Trimming removed 4 bases from V and 8 bases from J, with 12 bases in between. The CDR3 runs 12 residues. The germline V gene has CDR1 SQVTM and CDR2 ANQGSEA. The CDR3 DNA sequence: TGCAGCGTTGCTTTCCGACGGCATGAGCAGTTCTTC. It specifies CSVAFRRHEQFF.

V gene TRBV10-3 combines with J gene TRBJ2-7; 8 bases are shared with TRBD1. The ends lost 9 bases at V and 4 bases at J; junction bases unmatched: 5. This CDR3 is 12 amino acids long. The germline CDR1 and CDR2 sequences are ENHRY and SYGVKD. CDR3 coding DNA: TGTGCCATGGGGGGACAGGAGTACGAGCAGTACTTC. As protein: CAMGGQEYEQYF.

This clone showed up just once. CDR3 DNA sequence: TGTGCCAGCATCCCGGGACATCGGAACACTGAAGCTTTCTTT. It is translated as CASIPGHRNTEAFF. The chain is built from TRBV6-5 and TRBJ1-1, with TRBD1 as a possible D gene (6 bases). There are 14 residues in the CDR3. Germline values: CDR1 MNHEY, CDR2 SVGAGI. The germline V and J ends were trimmed by 7 bases and 1 base, with 13 bases remaining between them.

This chain connects TRBV29-1 to TRBJ2-5; 11 bases align to TRBD1. The CDR3 consists of 15 residues. V lost 7 bases and J lost 5; bases outside the gene matches: 12. From germline, CDR1 is SQVTM and CDR2 ANQGSEA. CDR3 coding DNA: TGCAGCGCCGGCAACGGACAGGGGGCTGGTGAGACCCAGTACTTC. Translation: CSAGNGQGAGETQYF.

The chain is built from TRBV6-4 and TRBJ2-3, with a weak D call TRBD2 (5 bases). The ends were cut back, 2 bases at V and 6 bases at J, with 12 bases in the middle. CDR3 length: 14 residues. Germline V CDR1 and CDR2: MRHNA, SNTAGT. This CDR3 is CASSDQAGSDTQYF. Here the CDR3 DNA reads TGTGCCAGCAGTGACCAGGCGGGTTCGGATACGCAGTATTTT.

The chain joins TRBV27 to TRBJ1-3; D is uncertain. The CDR3 runs to 21 residues. Trimming shortened V by 1 base and J by 0 bases, and 25 bases separated the two germline ends. Per the germline V gene, CDR1 is MNHEY and CDR2 is SMNVEV (reference sequence). The chain's CDR3 is CASSLFPAGPSQYPSGNTIYF. The CDR3, as DNA: TGTGCCAGCAGTTTATTTCCGGCAGGCCCGTCCCAATATCCCTCTGGAAACACCATATATTTT.

The chain carries TRBV19 and TRBJ2-3; 8 bases line up with TRBD1. This CDR3 has 13 residues. Germline-derived CDR1 and CDR2 are LNHDA and SQIVND (reference sequence). The V gene end was trimmed by 2 bases and the J gene end by 5 bases; junction bases not matched to a gene: 0. The CDR3 spells CASSITGGDTQYF. The CDR3 nucleotides are TGTGCCAGTAGTATAACAGGGGGAGATACGCAGTATTTT.

The chain combines TRBV6-1 with TRBJ2-7; D possibly corresponds to TRBD1 (5 bases). This CDR3 spans 14 amino acids. Germline-derived CDR1 and CDR2 are MNHNS and SASEGT. Deletions cut 4 bases from V and 1 base from J, with 11 bases between. CDR3 sequence reads: CASSGGGRSYEQYF. CDR3 in DNA: TGTGCCAGCAGTGGGGGCGGCCGGTCCTACGAGCAGTACTTC.